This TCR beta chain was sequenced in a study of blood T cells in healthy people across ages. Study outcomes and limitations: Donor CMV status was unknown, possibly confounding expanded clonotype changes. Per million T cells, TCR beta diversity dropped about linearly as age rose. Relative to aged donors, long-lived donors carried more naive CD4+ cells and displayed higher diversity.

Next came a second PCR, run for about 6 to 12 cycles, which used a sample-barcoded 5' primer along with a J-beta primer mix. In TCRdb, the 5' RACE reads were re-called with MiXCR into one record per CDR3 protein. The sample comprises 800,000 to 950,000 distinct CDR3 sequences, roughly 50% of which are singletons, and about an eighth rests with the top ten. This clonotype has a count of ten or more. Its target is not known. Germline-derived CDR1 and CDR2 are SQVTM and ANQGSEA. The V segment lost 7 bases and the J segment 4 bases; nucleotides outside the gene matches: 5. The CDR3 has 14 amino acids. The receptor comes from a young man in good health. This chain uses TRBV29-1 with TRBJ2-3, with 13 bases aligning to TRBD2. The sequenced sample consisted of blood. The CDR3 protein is CSAHGLAGADTQYF. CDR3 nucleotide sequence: TGCAGCGCCCACGGACTAGCGGGGGCAGATACGCAGTATTTT.